A single sample gave rise to the 8 T cell receptor beta chains below, sequenced in a study of T cell repertoires in cytomegalovirus infection. TCRdb redid the calling of the reads with MiXCR, one entry per CDR3 protein. The sample gives roughly 920,000 distinct CDR3 sequences, approximately 31% of which show up once; roughly 12% is in the top ten. Their antigens remain unidentified. Sample: cultured CD8+ T cells from PBMCs, taken from culture after CMV antigen stimulation. These receptors were obtained from a human donor in good health (CMV status not recorded). Some clones in this sample may be carry-over from other donors' samples.

This clonotype was detected a few times. The CDR3 nucleotides are TGTGCCAGCAGCTTGTCCTCAGGGACCGGGACTTACGAGCAGTACTTC. It yields the protein CASSLSSGTGTYEQYF. V usage is TRBV5-4 and J usage is TRBJ2-7; D might be TRBD2 (6 bases). Trimming took 1 base from V and 4 from J, leaving 18 bases between them. Germline V gives CDR1 SGHNT, CDR2 YYREEE (reference sequence). The CDR3 spans 16 residues.

This clonotype was observed a handful of times. CDR3 in amino acids: CASSLTGMGNTIYF. The CDR3 DNA sequence: TGTGCCAGCAGCCTCACAGGGATGGGAAACACCATATATTTT. The rearrangement links TRBV6-1 to TRBJ1-3; D may be TRBD1 (6 bases). Germline V gives CDR1 MNHNS, CDR2 SASEGT. The V end was cut by 6 bases, the J end by 4 bases, with 13 bases between. The CDR3 sequence is 14 residues long.

This clonotype was counted only a few times. The CDR3 DNA reads TGTGCCAGCAAGGGGGCTTTTTCACCCCTCCACTTT. Amino acid sequence: CASKGAFSPLHF. The chain is built from TRBV7-9 and TRBJ1-6, with 7 positions matching TRBD1. The CDR3 covers 12 residues. With V trimmed by 7 bases and J by 9 bases, 3 bases remained unmatched. Looked up from germline, CDR1 is SEHNR and CDR2 is FQNEAQ (reference sequence).

This clonotype has only a few counts. V and J are TRBV29-1 and TRBJ1-1; 8 bases agree with TRBD1. This CDR3 is 14 amino acids long. Germline V CDR1 and CDR2: SQVTM, ANQGSEA. The ends lost 4 bases at V and 6 bases at J; junction bases unmatched: 10. The CDR3 protein is CSVARTGRVAEAFF. The CDR3 coding sequence is TGCAGCGTTGCTCGGACAGGGAGAGTAGCTGAAGCTTTCTTT.

A few counts support this clonotype. The CDR3 nucleotides read TGTGCCAGCAGCTTCGTGGCGGACACCCCCTCCTACGAGCAGTACTTC. Protein: CASSFVADTPSYEQYF. The rearrangement uses TRBV7-6 and TRBJ2-7, with TRBD1 as a possible D gene (5 bases). CDR3 length equals 16 residues. Germline CDR1 reads SGHVS; CDR2 reads FNYEAQ. The V and J ends lost 3 bases and 0 bases respectively, with 15 bases between them.

This clonotype was seen a few times. The genes are TRBV7-2 and TRBJ2-7; 8 nucleotides match TRBD1. The CDR3 extends over 17 amino acids. Germline V lookup: CDR1 SGHTA, CDR2 FQGNSA. Trimming cost V 1 base and J 3 bases; bases outside gene matches: 11. The CDR3 DNA is TGTGCCAGCAGCTTAGACTTTTTGGGGACAGGATACTACGAGCAGTACTTC. As protein: CASSLDFLGTGYYEQYF.

The rearrangement links TRBV7-2 to TRBJ1-1, with D tentatively TRBD1 (6 bases). The V gene's germline CDR1 is SGHTA and CDR2 FQGNSA. Trimming cost V 5 bases and J 3 bases, with 13 bases left between them. The CDR3 has 14 amino acids. DNA of the CDR3: TGTGCCAGCAGCCTGACGGACAGACACACTGAAGCTTTCTTT. This codes for CASSLTDRHTEAFF.

The chain combines TRBV20-1 with TRBJ1-2; D not resolved. Trimming removed 0 bases at V and 5 bases at J, with 19 bases between. This CDR3 has 16 residues. Germline values: CDR1 DFQATT, CDR2 SNEGSKA (reference sequence). The CDR3 protein is CSARDARVALQYGYTF. The CDR3 coding sequence is TGCAGTGCTAGAGATGCCCGGGTTGCCCTTCAGTATGGCTACACCTTC.